This T cell receptor beta chain comes out of a study of radiation and T cells in renal cell carcinoma. Study findings and constraints: From baseline, blood top tumor clonotypes peaked at 2 weeks post-radiation.

Method: immunoSEQ multiplex PCR; TCRdb's copy keeps in-frame clones and lacks some. The table records about 150,000 clones, approximately 86% of them present only once. There are a few counts of this clone. Its antigen is not known. CDR3 length equals 14 residues. The ends lost 4 bases at V and 1 base at J; junction bases unmatched: 3. Germline CDR1 and CDR2: SGHNT and YYREEE (reference sequence). The sample's time point: blood 4 weeks post-SBRT, at nephrectomy. Treatment defined: 15 Gy SBRT to primary tumor, nephrectomy 4 weeks later. Nephrectomy followed 15 Gy stereotactic body radiation by 4 weeks. Radiation-treated patients gave blood at baseline, week 2 and week 4. The tumor was a clear cell renal cell carcinoma.

The sequencing used blood, collected from a patient whose treatment included radiotherapy and nephrectomy. This clonotype was obtained from a woman aged 50 to 65 with renal cell carcinoma. V gene TRBV5-4 combines with J gene TRBJ1-1, with TRBD1 matching over 8 bases. The CDR3 loop reads CASSQGTGNTEAFF. CDR3 DNA: TGTGCCAGCAGCCAAGGGACAGGGAACACTGAAGCTTTCTTT.